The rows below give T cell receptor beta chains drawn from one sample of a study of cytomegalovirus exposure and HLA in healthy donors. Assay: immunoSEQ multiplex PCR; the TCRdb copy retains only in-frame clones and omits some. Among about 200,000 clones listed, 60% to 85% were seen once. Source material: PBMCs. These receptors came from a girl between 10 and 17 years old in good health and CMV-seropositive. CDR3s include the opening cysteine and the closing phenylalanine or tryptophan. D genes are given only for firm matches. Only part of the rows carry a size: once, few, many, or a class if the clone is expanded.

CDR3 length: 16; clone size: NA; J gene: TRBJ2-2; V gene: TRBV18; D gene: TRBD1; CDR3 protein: CASSPRDRSITGELFF; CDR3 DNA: TGTGCCAGCTCACCTAGGGACAGGAGCATCACCGGGGAGCTGTTTTTT
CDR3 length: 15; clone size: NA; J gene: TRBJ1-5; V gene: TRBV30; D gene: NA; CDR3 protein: CAWSVTLQGSQPQHF; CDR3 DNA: TGTGCCTGGAGTGTAACCTTACAGGGCAGTCAGCCCCAGCATTTT
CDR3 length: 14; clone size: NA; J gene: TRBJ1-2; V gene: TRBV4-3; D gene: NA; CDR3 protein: CASSQDSANYGYTF; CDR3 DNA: TGCGCCAGCAGCCAAGACAGTGCAAACTATGGCTACACCTTC
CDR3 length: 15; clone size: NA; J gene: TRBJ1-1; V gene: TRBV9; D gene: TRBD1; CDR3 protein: CASSVQGQGGTEAFF; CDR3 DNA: TGTGCCAGCAGCGTCCAGGGGCAGGGGGGCACTGAAGCTTTCTTT
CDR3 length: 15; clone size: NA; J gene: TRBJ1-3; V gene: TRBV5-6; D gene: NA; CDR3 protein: CASTVDYDSGNTIYF; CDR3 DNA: TGTGCCAGCACCGTCGACTACGACTCTGGAAACACCATATATTTT
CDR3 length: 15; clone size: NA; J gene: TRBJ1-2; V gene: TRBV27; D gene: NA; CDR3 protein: CASSLSFPNGWGYTF; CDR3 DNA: TGTGCCAGCAGTTTATCCTTTCCAAATGGCTGGGGCTACACCTTC
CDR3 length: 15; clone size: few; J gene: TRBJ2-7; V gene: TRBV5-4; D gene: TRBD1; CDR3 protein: CASSSDRTGLIEQYF; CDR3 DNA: TGTGCCAGCAGCTCGGACAGGACAGGGCTGATCGAGCAGTACTTC
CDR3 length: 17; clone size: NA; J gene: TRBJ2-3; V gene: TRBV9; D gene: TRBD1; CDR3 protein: CASSPHHRGTSTDTQYF; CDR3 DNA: TGTGCCAGCAGCCCTCACCACAGGGGTACTAGCACAGATACGCAGTATTTT
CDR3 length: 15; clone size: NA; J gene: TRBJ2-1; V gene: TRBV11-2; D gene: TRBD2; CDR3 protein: CASSRNAGGDNEQFF; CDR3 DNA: TGCGCCAGCAGCCGTAACGCGGGGGGAGACAATGAGCAGTTCTTC
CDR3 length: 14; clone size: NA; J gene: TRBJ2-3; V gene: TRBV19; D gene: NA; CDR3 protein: CASSIQSSTDTQYF; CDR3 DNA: TGTGCCAGTAGTATCCAGTCTAGCACAGATACGCAGTATTTT
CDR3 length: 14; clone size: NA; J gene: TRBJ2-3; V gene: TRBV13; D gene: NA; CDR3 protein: CASSRGEVTDTQYF; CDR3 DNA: TGTGCCAGCAGCCGCGGGGAGGTCACAGATACGCAGTATTTT
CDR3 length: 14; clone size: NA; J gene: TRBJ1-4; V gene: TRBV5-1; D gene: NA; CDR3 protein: CASSLDFYSEKLFF; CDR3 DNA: TGCGCCAGCAGCTTGGACTTTTATAGTGAAAAACTGTTTTTT
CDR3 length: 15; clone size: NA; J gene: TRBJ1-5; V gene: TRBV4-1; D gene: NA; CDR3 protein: CASSPQGRNIQPQHF; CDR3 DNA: TGCGCCAGCAGCCCCCAGGGTCGGAATATCCAGCCCCAGCATTTT
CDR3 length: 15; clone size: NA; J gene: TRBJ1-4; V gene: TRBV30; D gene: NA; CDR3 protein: CAWTPGPSLNEKLFF; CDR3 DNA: TGTGCCTGGACCCCAGGCCCCAGCCTTAATGAAAAACTGTTTTTT
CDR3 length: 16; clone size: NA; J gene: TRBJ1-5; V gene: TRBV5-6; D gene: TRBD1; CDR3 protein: CASSLGDRGHNQPQHF; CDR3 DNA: TGTGCCAGCAGCTTGGGGGACAGGGGCCACAATCAGCCCCAGCATTTT
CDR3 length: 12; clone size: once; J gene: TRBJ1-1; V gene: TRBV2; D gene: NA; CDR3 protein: CASSGANTEAFF; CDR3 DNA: TGTGCCAGCAGTGGGGCGAACACTGAAGCTTTCTTT
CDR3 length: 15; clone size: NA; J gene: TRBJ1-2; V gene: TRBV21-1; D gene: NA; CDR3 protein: CASRDPDSDVYGYTF; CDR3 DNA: TGTGCCAGCAGGGATCCGGACAGCGATGTCTATGGCTACACCTTC
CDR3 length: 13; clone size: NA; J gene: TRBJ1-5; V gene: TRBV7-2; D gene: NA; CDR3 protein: CASSLGEREPQHF; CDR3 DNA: TGTGCCAGCAGCTTAGGGGAGAGGGAGCCCCAGCATTTT
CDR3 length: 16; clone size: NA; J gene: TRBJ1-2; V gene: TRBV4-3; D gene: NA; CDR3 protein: CASSQVDRGKDYGYTF; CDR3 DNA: TGCGCCAGCAGCCAAGTCGATAGGGGAAAGGACTATGGCTACACCTTC
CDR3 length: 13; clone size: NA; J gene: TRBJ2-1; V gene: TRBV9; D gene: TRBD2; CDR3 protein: CASSAGLADEQFF; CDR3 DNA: TGTGCCAGCAGCGCAGGACTAGCGGATGAGCAGTTCTTC
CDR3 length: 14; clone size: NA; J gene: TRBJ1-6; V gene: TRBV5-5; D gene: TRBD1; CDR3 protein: CASSLGDRDSPLHF; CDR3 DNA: TGTGCCAGCAGCTTGGGGGACAGGGACTCACCCCTCCACTTT
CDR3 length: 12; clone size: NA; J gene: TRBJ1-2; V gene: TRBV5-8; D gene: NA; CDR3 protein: CASLGVNYGYTF; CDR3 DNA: TGTGCCAGCCTGGGCGTTAACTATGGCTACACCTTC
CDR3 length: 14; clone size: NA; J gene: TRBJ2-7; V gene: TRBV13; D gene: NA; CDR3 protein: CASRQLGRDYEQYF; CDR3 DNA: TGTGCCAGCAGACAACTCGGCAGGGACTACGAGCAGTACTTC
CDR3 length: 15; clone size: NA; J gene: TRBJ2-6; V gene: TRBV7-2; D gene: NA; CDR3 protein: CASSPGVSGANVLTF; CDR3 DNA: TGTGCCAGCAGCCCAGGGGTGTCTGGGGCCAACGTCCTGACTTTC
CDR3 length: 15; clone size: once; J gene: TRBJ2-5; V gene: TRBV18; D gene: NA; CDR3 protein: CASSPPTGSGETQYF; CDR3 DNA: TGTGCCAGCTCGCCTCCTACAGGGTCGGGGGAGACCCAGTACTTC
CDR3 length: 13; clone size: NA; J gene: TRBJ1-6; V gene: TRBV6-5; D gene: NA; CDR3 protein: CASSSQGGSPLHF; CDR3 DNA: TGTGCCAGCAGTTCCCAGGGAGGTTCACCCCTCCACTTT
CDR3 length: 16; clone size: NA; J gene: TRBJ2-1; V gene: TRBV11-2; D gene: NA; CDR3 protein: CASSLQTGTPYNEQFF; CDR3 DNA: TGTGCCAGCAGCCTCCAAACAGGGACCCCCTACAATGAGCAGTTCTTC
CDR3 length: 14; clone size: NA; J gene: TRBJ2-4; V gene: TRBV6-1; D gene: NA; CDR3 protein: CASSDPLGSNIQYF; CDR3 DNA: TGTGCCAGCAGTGACCCCCTCGGGAGTAACATTCAGTACTTC
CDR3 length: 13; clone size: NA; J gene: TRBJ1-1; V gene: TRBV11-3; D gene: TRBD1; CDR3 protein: CASSLNRGHEAFF; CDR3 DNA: TGTGCCAGCAGCTTGAACAGGGGGCATGAAGCTTTCTTT
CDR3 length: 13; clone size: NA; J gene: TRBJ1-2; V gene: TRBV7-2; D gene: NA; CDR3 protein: CASREDRTYGYTF; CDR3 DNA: TGTGCCAGCAGAGAAGACAGGACCTATGGCTACACCTTC
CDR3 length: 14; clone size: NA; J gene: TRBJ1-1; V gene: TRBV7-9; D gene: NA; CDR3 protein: CASAARGESTEAFF; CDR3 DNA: TGTGCCAGCGCTGCCAGGGGCGAGAGCACTGAAGCTTTCTTT
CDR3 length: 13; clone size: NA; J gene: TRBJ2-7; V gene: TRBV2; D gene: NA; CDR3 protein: CASSETPPYEQYF; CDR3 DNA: TGTGCCAGCAGTGAAACTCCACCGTACGAGCAGTACTTC
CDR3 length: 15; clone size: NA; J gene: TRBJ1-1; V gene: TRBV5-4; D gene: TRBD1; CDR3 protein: CASSSGDRVGTEAFF; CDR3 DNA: TGTGCCAGCAGCTCGGGGGACAGGGTCGGGACTGAAGCTTTCTTT
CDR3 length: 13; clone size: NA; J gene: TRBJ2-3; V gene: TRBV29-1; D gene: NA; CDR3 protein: CSVDPARADTQYF; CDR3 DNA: TGCAGCGTTGACCCTGCCCGGGCAGATACGCAGTATTTT
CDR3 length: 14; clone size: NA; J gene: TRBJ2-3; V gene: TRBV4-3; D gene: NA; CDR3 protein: CASSRKGSTDTQYF; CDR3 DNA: TGCGCCAGCAGCCGAAAGGGGAGCACAGATACGCAGTATTTT
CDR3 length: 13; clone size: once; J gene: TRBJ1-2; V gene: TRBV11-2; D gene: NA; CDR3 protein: CASSLAGVYGYTF; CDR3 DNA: TGTGCCAGCAGCTTAGCAGGGGTCTATGGCTACACCTTC
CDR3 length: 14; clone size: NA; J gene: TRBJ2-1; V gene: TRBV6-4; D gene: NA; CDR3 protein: CASSDSSTHGEQFF; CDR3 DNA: TGTGCCAGCAGTGACTCTTCCACCCACGGTGAGCAGTTCTTC
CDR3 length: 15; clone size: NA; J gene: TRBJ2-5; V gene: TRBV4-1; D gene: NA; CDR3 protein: CASSQDRDIQETQYF; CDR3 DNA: TGCGCCAGCAGCCAAGATCGGGATATCCAAGAGACCCAGTACTTC
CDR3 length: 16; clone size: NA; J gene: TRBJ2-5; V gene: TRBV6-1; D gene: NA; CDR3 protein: CASSASPAGAQETQYF; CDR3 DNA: TGTGCCAGCAGTGCCTCCCCGGCGGGGGCCCAAGAGACCCAGTACTTC
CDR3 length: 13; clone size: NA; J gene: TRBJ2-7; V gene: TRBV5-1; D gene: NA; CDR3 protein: CASSLDRAYEQYF; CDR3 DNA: TGCGCCAGCAGCTTGGACAGGGCCTACGAGCAGTACTTC
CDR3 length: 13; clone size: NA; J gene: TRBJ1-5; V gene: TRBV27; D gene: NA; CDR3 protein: CASSTSWAEPQHF; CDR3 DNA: TGTGCCAGCTCTACCTCCTGGGCCGAGCCCCAGCATTTT
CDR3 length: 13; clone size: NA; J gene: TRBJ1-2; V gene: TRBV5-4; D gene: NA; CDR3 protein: CASSFAREGGYTF; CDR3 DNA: TGTGCCAGCAGCTTCGCGAGGGAAGGGGGCTACACCTTC
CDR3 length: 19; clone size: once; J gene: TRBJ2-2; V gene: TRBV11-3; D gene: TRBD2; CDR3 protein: CASSPPPGLAGGRTGELFF; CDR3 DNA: TGTGCCAGCAGCCCCCCTCCGGGACTAGCGGGGGGTAGGACCGGGGAGCTGTTTTTT
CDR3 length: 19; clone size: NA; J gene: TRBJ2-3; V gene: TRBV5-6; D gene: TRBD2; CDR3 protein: CASSSASAGEYSSTDTQYF; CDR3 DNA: TGTGCCAGCAGCTCGGCATCAGCGGGGGAATATTCTAGCACAGATACGCAGTATTTT